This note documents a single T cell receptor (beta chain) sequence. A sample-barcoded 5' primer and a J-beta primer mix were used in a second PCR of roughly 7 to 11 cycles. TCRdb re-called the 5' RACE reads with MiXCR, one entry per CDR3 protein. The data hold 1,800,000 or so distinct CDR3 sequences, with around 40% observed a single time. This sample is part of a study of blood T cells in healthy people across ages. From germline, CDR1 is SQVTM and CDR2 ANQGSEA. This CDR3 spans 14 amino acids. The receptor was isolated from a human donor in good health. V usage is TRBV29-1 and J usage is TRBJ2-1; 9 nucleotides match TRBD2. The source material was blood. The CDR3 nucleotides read TGCAGTGGGAGTCGGTCTAGCGGGGACAATGAGCAGTTCTTC. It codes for CSGSRSSGDNEQFF.